This T cell receptor (beta chain) appears in the sequencing data of a study of CD8 T cells in Susac syndrome. Study summary: Sequenced Susac syndrome patients included more than five with clinically active disease and eight in remission. General study results and limits: Clonal expansion involving Susac CD8+ cells peaked in TEMRA cells and active patients.

The authors negatively isolated CD8+ and CD4+ T cells and FACS-enriched TEMRA cells. In regard to this clonotype: No antigen is known for it.

Germline CDR1 and CDR2: SNHLY and FYNNEI. J lost 4 bases, V lost 8 bases, and 9 bases had no gene match. This CDR3 contains 16 residues. Reverse transcription of 0.5 to 1 ug RNA was performed with random hexamers. TCRdb reanalysed the immunoSEQ multiplex PCR reads using MiXCR and keeps one entry per CDR3 protein. The sample lists about 80,000 distinct CDR3 sequences, roughly 96% seen once, with around 0.43% in the top ten. This sequence was found in a human donor with Susac syndrome. The J gene is TRBJ1-6, the V gene TRBV2; 9 bases fit TRBD1. Sequencing was carried out using CD8+ T cells from PBMCs. CDR3 DNA sequence: TGTGCCAGCGACTGGGACAGGGATGCTTATAATTCACCCCTCCACTTT. Its translation: CASDWDRDAYNSPLHF.